This T cell receptor (beta chain) was captured by sequencing in a study of blood T cells in healthy people across ages. CDR3 size: 11 residues. Germline values: CDR1 SQVTM, CDR2 ANQGSEA. Trimming took 3 bases from V and 7 from J, leaving 6 bases between them. For the second PCR, which ran for roughly 6 to 12 cycles, a sample-barcoded 5' primer and a J-beta primer mix were used. One entry per CDR3 protein results from TCRdb running MiXCR on the 5' RACE reads. Seen here are approximately 830,000 distinct CDR3 sequences, approximately 59% observed once, and the top ten hold 25% to 30%. The receptor comes from a man younger than 40 in good health. Sequencing was performed on blood. The rearrangement uses TRBV29-1 and TRBJ2-2; no clear D. The CDR3 sequence is CSVEENGELFF. CDR3 coding DNA: TGCAGCGTTGAGGAAAACGGGGAGCTGTTTTTT.